This TCR beta chain appears in the sequencing data of a study of cytomegalovirus exposure and HLA in healthy donors. PCR primers comprised 60 Vbeta and 13 Jbeta primers. Authors' analysis steps: Counted up in a later analysis, unique TCR beta chains came to some 72 million, with around 10 million shared. Repertoires were generated with immunoSEQ multiplex PCR, while TCRdb's copy carries only in-frame clones and drops some. Clone size and the V and J calls come from that table; the DNA yielded D and trimming. The sample yields 93,000 or so clones, around 67% seen once. This clone has just one count. Material for sequencing was PBMCs. This TCR was recovered from a woman in her 50s in good health and CMV-seronegative.

DNA for the CDR3: TGCGCCAGCAGCCAAAATCCCTTAGGGGTCTACGAGCAGTACTTC. Translating gives CASSQNPLGVYEQYF. V is TRBV4-1 and J is TRBJ2-7; D is possibly TRBD1 (5 bases). Deletions cut 2 bases from V and 3 bases from J, with 14 bases between. CDR1 MGHRA and CDR2 YSYEKL come from the germline V gene. The CDR3 consists of 15 residues.